A selection of T cell receptor beta chains follows, all from one sample in a study of blood T cells in healthy people across ages. TCRdb ran MiXCR on the 5' RACE reads and lists one entry per CDR3 protein. The sample consists of 2 million or so distinct CDR3 sequences, about 50% of them appearing once. The sequencing sample was made of blood. The receptors derive from a woman in her thirties or forties in good health. Each CDR3 is given with its conserved first and last residue. A D gene is named only where the DNA matches it firmly. Expanded clones are given a class, and other clones once, few, many or no size at all.

J gene: TRBJ2-7
clone size: -
D gene: -
V gene: TRBV3-1
CDR3 protein: CASSQSPGGGVPYEQYF
CDR3 DNA: TGTGCCAGCAGCCAAAGCCCGGGTGGGGGAGTCCCCTACGAGCAGTACTTC

J gene: TRBJ2-7
clone size: -
D gene: -
V gene: TRBV7-2
CDR3 protein: CASSRDWGADYEQYF
CDR3 DNA: TGTGCCAGCAGCAGAGACTGGGGGGCCGACTACGAGCAGTACTTC

J gene: TRBJ2-1
clone size: few
D gene: -
V gene: TRBV6-5
CDR3 protein: CASSYSIGGADEQFF
CDR3 DNA: TGTGCCAGCAGTTACTCGATCGGGGGAGCGGATGAGCAGTTCTTC

J gene: TRBJ2-7
clone size: -
D gene: TRBD1
V gene: TRBV7-2
CDR3 protein: CASSLEGQGGREQYF
CDR3 DNA: TGTGCCAGCAGCTTAGAGGGACAGGGGGGTAGAGAGCAGTACTTC

J gene: TRBJ1-6
clone size: -
D gene: -
V gene: TRBV14
CDR3 protein: CASSQTVVASPLHF
CDR3 DNA: TGTGCCAGCAGCCAGACAGTCGTGGCTTCACCCCTCCACTTT

J gene: TRBJ2-3
clone size: -
D gene: -
V gene: TRBV3-1
CDR3 protein: CASSQPGLDTDTQYF
CDR3 DNA: TGTGCCAGCAGCCAACCGGGACTCGACACAGATACGCAGTATTTT

J gene: TRBJ2-7
clone size: -
D gene: TRBD1
V gene: TRBV5-1
CDR3 protein: CASSLMGQRIIYEQYF
CDR3 DNA: TGCGCCAGCAGCTTGATGGGACAGCGGATAATTTACGAGCAGTACTTC

J gene: TRBJ2-3
clone size: -
D gene: -
V gene: TRBV7-9
CDR3 protein: CASSLAWLADTQYF
CDR3 DNA: TGTGCCAGCAGCTTAGCGTGGTTGGCAGATACGCAGTATTTT

J gene: TRBJ1-2
clone size: -
D gene: -
V gene: TRBV20-1
CDR3 protein: CSARRDLRAPGGYTF
CDR3 DNA: TGCAGTGCTAGACGGGACCTTCGGGCACCGGGGGGCTACACCTTC

J gene: TRBJ2-2
clone size: -
D gene: -
V gene: TRBV21-1
CDR3 protein: CASSKPEADANTGELFF
CDR3 DNA: TGTGCCAGCAGCAAACCCGAAGCGGACGCGAACACCGGGGAGCTGTTTTTT

J gene: TRBJ2-5
clone size: -
D gene: -
V gene: TRBV28
CDR3 protein: CASSHRSLGLPETQYF
CDR3 DNA: TGTGCCAGCAGTCATAGGTCATTGGGCCTCCCAGAGACCCAGTACTTC

J gene: TRBJ1-2
clone size: -
D gene: -
V gene: TRBV7-2
CDR3 protein: CASRPWTVYGYTF
CDR3 DNA: TGTGCCAGCAGACCCTGGACAGTCTATGGCTACACCTTC

J gene: TRBJ1-2
clone size: -
D gene: TRBD1
V gene: TRBV4-2
CDR3 protein: CASSQDVETGRSGYTF
CDR3 DNA: TGTGCCAGCAGCCAAGATGTCGAGACAGGGCGTTCTGGCTACACCTTC

J gene: TRBJ2-1
clone size: -
D gene: -
V gene: TRBV7-2
CDR3 protein: CASSLDGRSSYNEQFF
CDR3 DNA: TGTGCCAGCAGCTTAGATGGTCGGAGCTCCTACAATGAGCAGTTCTTC

J gene: TRBJ2-1
clone size: few
D gene: -
V gene: TRBV7-2
CDR3 protein: CASSSPKGLNEQFF
CDR3 DNA: TGTGCCAGCAGCTCCCCAAAGGGGTTGAATGAGCAGTTCTTC

J gene: TRBJ1-2
clone size: once
D gene: -
V gene: TRBV11-2
CDR3 protein: CASSVDQVAGGYTF
CDR3 DNA: TGTGCCAGCAGCGTAGATCAGGTGGCGGGTGGCTACACCTTC

J gene: TRBJ2-1
clone size: -
D gene: TRBD2
V gene: TRBV3-1
CDR3 protein: CASSPSLMAGGGVFF
CDR3 DNA: TGTGCCAGCAGCCCTTCCCTCATGGCGGGGGGCGGTGTGTTCTTC

J gene: TRBJ2-7
clone size: -
D gene: -
V gene: TRBV12-3/TRBV12-4
CDR3 protein: CASSFGGAGGYEQYF
CDR3 DNA: TGTGCCAGCAGTTTTGGGGGGGCAGGCGGCTACGAGCAGTACTTC

J gene: TRBJ2-1
clone size: -
D gene: TRBD1
V gene: TRBV25-1
CDR3 protein: CASREETGILNEQFF
CDR3 DNA: TGTGCCAGCAGGGAAGAGACAGGGATTTTGAATGAGCAGTTCTTC

J gene: TRBJ1-1
clone size: -
D gene: -
V gene: TRBV12-3/TRBV12-4
CDR3 protein: CASTLLGMNTEAFF
CDR3 DNA: TGTGCCAGCACTCTATTGGGGATGAACACTGAAGCTTTCTTT

J gene: TRBJ2-5
clone size: few
D gene: TRBD2
V gene: TRBV13
CDR3 protein: CASSLGWTSGDKETQYF
CDR3 DNA: TGTGCCAGCAGCTTAGGCTGGACTAGCGGGGATAAAGAGACCCAGTACTTC

J gene: TRBJ1-5
clone size: -
D gene: -
V gene: TRBV25-1
CDR3 protein: CASSEWQINQPQHF
CDR3 DNA: TGTGCCAGCAGTGAATGGCAGATCAATCAGCCCCAGCATTTT

J gene: TRBJ1-4
clone size: few
D gene: -
V gene: TRBV10-3
CDR3 protein: CAISAVQFNEKLFF
CDR3 DNA: TGTGCCATCAGTGCGGTACAGTTTAATGAAAAACTGTTTTTT

J gene: TRBJ2-1
clone size: few
D gene: -
V gene: TRBV4-1
CDR3 protein: CASSPPRGEQFF
CDR3 DNA: TGCGCCAGCAGCCCTCCCCGGGGTGAGCAGTTCTTC

J gene: TRBJ2-3
clone size: -
D gene: -
V gene: TRBV6-2/TRBV6-3
CDR3 protein: CASSYPRGSQPTDTQYF
CDR3 DNA: TGTGCCAGCAGTTACCCACGGGGGTCACAACCCACAGATACGCAGTATTTT

J gene: TRBJ1-2
clone size: -
D gene: -
V gene: TRBV6-1
CDR3 protein: CASSEHMINYGYTF
CDR3 DNA: TGTGCCAGCAGTGAACACATGATTAACTATGGCTACACCTTC

J gene: TRBJ2-3
clone size: few
D gene: -
V gene: TRBV4-2
CDR3 protein: CASSQDSGADTQYF
CDR3 DNA: TGTGCCAGCAGCCAAGATAGTGGTGCAGATACGCAGTATTTT

J gene: TRBJ2-5
clone size: many
D gene: -
V gene: TRBV20-1
CDR3 protein: CSASGAAQETQYF
CDR3 DNA: TGCAGTGCTAGCGGGGCGGCCCAAGAGACCCAGTACTTC

J gene: TRBJ2-1
clone size: many
D gene: -
V gene: TRBV7-9
CDR3 protein: CASSLDPRHEQFF
CDR3 DNA: TGTGCCAGCAGCTTAGATCCGCGTCATGAGCAGTTCTTC

J gene: TRBJ1-2
clone size: -
D gene: -
V gene: TRBV27
CDR3 protein: CASRGTYGYTF
CDR3 DNA: TGTGCCAGCAGGGGAACGTATGGCTACACCTTC

J gene: TRBJ1-5
clone size: -
D gene: TRBD1
V gene: TRBV7-8
CDR3 protein: CASSLGQGSGNQPQHF
CDR3 DNA: TGTGCCAGCAGCTTGGGACAGGGGAGCGGCAATCAGCCCCAGCATTTT

J gene: TRBJ2-1
clone size: few
D gene: -
V gene: TRBV20-1
CDR3 protein: CSARDVGSYNEQFF
CDR3 DNA: TGCAGTGCTAGAGACGTCGGCTCCTACAATGAGCAGTTCTTC

J gene: TRBJ2-5
clone size: few
D gene: TRBD1
V gene: TRBV28
CDR3 protein: CASSTPGTAQETQYF
CDR3 DNA: TGTGCCAGCAGTACCCCCGGGACAGCCCAAGAGACCCAGTACTTC

J gene: TRBJ2-7
clone size: -
D gene: TRBD2
V gene: TRBV11-2
CDR3 protein: CASSLTTSGGNNEQYF
CDR3 DNA: TGTGCCAGCAGCTTAACGACTAGCGGGGGTAACAATGAGCAGTACTTC

J gene: TRBJ2-5
clone size: -
D gene: -
V gene: TRBV20-1
CDR3 protein: CSASGRLQETQYF
CDR3 DNA: TGCAGTGCTTCGGGTAGGCTACAAGAGACCCAGTACTTC

J gene: TRBJ1-2
clone size: -
D gene: -
V gene: TRBV10-3
CDR3 protein: CAISESTRGYTF
CDR3 DNA: TGTGCCATCAGTGAGTCGACTCGGGGCTACACCTTC

J gene: TRBJ2-7
clone size: -
D gene: -
V gene: TRBV6-2/TRBV6-3
CDR3 protein: CASNRQDNYEQYF
CDR3 DNA: TGTGCCAGCAACAGACAGGACAACTACGAGCAGTACTTC

J gene: TRBJ1-5
clone size: -
D gene: -
V gene: TRBV7-2
CDR3 protein: CASSLAEPRVGNQPQHF
CDR3 DNA: TGTGCCAGCAGCCTTGCCGAACCCCGAGTCGGGAATCAGCCCCAGCATTTT

J gene: TRBJ1-5
clone size: -
D gene: -
V gene: TRBV20-1
CDR3 protein: CSARSGPGSPPPPQHF
CDR3 DNA: TGCAGTGCTAGATCCGGTCCGGGATCCCCTCCTCCGCCCCAGCATTTT

J gene: TRBJ2-7
clone size: many
D gene: TRBD1
V gene: TRBV10-3
CDR3 protein: CAIGIGQGSSYEQYF
CDR3 DNA: TGTGCGATCGGCATCGGACAGGGGTCCTCCTACGAGCAGTACTTC

J gene: TRBJ1-5
clone size: once
D gene: -
V gene: TRBV28
CDR3 protein: CASSSRPPQHF
CDR3 DNA: TGTGCCAGCAGTTCCCGCCCGCCCCAGCATTTT

J gene: TRBJ2-7
clone size: -
D gene: -
V gene: TRBV28
CDR3 protein: CASSSFNVGAYEQYF
CDR3 DNA: TGTGCCAGCAGCTCATTCAATGTCGGGGCCTACGAGCAGTACTTC

J gene: TRBJ2-7
clone size: -
D gene: -
V gene: TRBV2
CDR3 protein: CASQSGFDNEQYF
CDR3 DNA: TGTGCCAGTCAGAGCGGATTTGACAATGAGCAGTACTTC

J gene: TRBJ1-5
clone size: -
D gene: TRBD1
V gene: TRBV20-1
CDR3 protein: CSAKGGGPIQPQHF
CDR3 DNA: TGCAGTGCTAAAGGAGGGGGCCCCATTCAGCCCCAGCATTTT

J gene: TRBJ2-7
clone size: few
D gene: TRBD1
V gene: TRBV5-1
CDR3 protein: CASSLGDRGFYEQYF
CDR3 DNA: TGCGCCAGCAGCTTGGGGGACAGGGGTTTCTACGAGCAGTACTTC

J gene: TRBJ2-1
clone size: -
D gene: -
V gene: TRBV7-2
CDR3 protein: CASSPRPYYNEQFF
CDR3 DNA: TGTGCCAGCAGCCCAAGGCCCTACTACAATGAGCAGTTCTTC

J gene: TRBJ1-6
clone size: -
D gene: -
V gene: TRBV4-2
CDR3 protein: CASSQSAPSQGSSYNSPLHF
CDR3 DNA: TGTGCCAGCAGCCAATCCGCACCCAGCCAGGGGAGCTCCTATAATTCACCCCTCCACTTT

J gene: TRBJ2-3
clone size: -
D gene: -
V gene: TRBV4-3
CDR3 protein: CASSQDWGGADTQYF
CDR3 DNA: TGCGCCAGCAGCCAAGATTGGGGGGGCGCAGATACGCAGTATTTT

J gene: TRBJ2-1
clone size: -
D gene: -
V gene: TRBV11-2
CDR3 protein: CASSLKQGPYNEQFF
CDR3 DNA: TGTGCCAGCAGCTTAAAACAGGGACCCTACAATGAGCAGTTCTTC

J gene: TRBJ2-1
clone size: -
D gene: -
V gene: TRBV27
CDR3 protein: CASGDYNEQFF
CDR3 DNA: TGTGCCAGCGGGGACTACAATGAGCAGTTCTTC

J gene: TRBJ2-3
clone size: -
D gene: TRBD2
V gene: TRBV11-1
CDR3 protein: CASSLAEVSGGPMDTQYF
CDR3 DNA: TGTGCCAGCAGCTTAGCGGAGGTGAGCGGGGGGCCAATGGATACGCAGTATTTT

J gene: TRBJ1-4
clone size: -
D gene: -
V gene: TRBV12-3/TRBV12-4
CDR3 protein: CASSTIRYNEKLFF
CDR3 DNA: TGTGCCAGCAGCACAATAAGATATAATGAAAAACTGTTTTTT

J gene: TRBJ2-1
clone size: many
D gene: -
V gene: TRBV7-9
CDR3 protein: CASSAPQGIVSKEQFF
CDR3 DNA: TGTGCCAGCAGCGCTCCGCAGGGTATAGTATCAAAGGAGCAGTTCTTC

J gene: TRBJ1-2
clone size: -
D gene: -
V gene: TRBV20-1
CDR3 protein: CSASSGTASYGYTF
CDR3 DNA: TGCAGTGCTAGTTCCGGGACGGCCTCCTATGGCTACACCTTC

J gene: TRBJ1-5
clone size: -
D gene: -
V gene: TRBV7-3
CDR3 protein: CASRRTGGSGNQPQHF
CDR3 DNA: TGTGCCAGCAGAAGAACGGGAGGGTCTGGCAATCAGCCCCAGCATTTT

J gene: TRBJ2-5
clone size: -
D gene: TRBD1
V gene: TRBV10-2
CDR3 protein: CASRDRGQGQETQYF
CDR3 DNA: TGCGCCAGCAGGGACAGGGGGCAAGGCCAAGAGACCCAGTACTTC